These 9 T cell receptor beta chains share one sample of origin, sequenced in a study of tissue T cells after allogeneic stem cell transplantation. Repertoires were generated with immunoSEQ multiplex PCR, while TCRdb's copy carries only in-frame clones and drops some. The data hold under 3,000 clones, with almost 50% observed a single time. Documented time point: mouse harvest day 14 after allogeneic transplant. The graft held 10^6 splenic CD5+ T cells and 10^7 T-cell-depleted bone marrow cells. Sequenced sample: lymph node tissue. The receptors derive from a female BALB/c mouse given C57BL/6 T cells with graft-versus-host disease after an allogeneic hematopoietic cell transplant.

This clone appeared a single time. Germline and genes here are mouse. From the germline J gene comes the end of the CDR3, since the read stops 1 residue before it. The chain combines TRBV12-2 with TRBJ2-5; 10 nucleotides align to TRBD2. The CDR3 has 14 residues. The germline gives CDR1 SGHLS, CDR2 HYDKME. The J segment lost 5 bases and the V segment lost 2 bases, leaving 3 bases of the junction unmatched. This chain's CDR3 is CASSPRDWGDTQYF. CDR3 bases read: TGTGCCAGCTCTCCAAGGGACTGGGGAGACACCCAGTAC.

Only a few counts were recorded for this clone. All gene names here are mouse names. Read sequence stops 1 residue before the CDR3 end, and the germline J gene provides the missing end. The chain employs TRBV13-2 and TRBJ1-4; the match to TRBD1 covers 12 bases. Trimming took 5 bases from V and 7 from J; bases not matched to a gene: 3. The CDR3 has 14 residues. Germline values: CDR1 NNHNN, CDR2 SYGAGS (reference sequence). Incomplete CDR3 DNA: TGTGCCAGCGGGGGGACAGGGGGCGTCGAAAGATTATTT. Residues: CASGGTGGVERLF. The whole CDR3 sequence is CASGGTGGVERLFF.

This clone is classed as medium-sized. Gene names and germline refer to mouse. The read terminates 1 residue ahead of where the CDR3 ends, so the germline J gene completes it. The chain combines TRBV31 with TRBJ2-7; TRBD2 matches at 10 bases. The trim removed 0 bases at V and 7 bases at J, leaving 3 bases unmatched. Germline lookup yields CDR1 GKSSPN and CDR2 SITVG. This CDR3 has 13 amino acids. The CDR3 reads CAWSLAWGGEQYF. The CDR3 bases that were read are TGTGCCTGGAGTCTAGCCTGGGGGGGCGAACAGTAC. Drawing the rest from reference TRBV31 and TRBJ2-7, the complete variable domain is AQTIHQWPVAEIKAVGSPLSLGCTIKGKSSPNLYWYWQATGGTLQQLFYSITVGQVESVVQLNLSASRPKDDQFILSTEKLLLSHSGFYLCAWSLAWGGEQYFGPGTRLTVL.

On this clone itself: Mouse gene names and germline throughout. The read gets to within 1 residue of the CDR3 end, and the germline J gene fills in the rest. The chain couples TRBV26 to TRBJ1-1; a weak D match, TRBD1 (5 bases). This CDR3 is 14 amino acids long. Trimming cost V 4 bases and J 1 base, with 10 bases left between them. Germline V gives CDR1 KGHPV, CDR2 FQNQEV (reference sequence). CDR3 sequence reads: CASSQGWGNTEVFF. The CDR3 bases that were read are TGTGCCAGCAGTCAGGGGTGGGGAAACACAGAAGTCTTC.

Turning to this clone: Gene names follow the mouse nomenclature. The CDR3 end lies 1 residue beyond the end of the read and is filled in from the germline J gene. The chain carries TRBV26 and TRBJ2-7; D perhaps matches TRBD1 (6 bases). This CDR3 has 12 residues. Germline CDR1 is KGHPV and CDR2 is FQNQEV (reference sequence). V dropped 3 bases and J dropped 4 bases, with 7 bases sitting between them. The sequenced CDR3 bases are TGTGCCAGCAGTCTCGGGACATATGAACAGTAC. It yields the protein CASSLGTYEQY. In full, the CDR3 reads CASSLGTYEQYF.

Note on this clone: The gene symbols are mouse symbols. The CDR3: CASSLVGGNTLYF. CDR3 DNA (partial): TGTGCAAGCAGCTTAGTCGGGGGAAACACCTTGTAC. This rearrangement joins TRBV16 to TRBJ2-4; TRBD1 or TRBD2 may be the D gene (5 bases each). The read finishes 1 residue shy of the CDR3 end, and the germline J gene is used to complete it. The CDR3 length is 13 residues. Looked up from germline, CDR1 is SGHSA and CDR2 is FRNQAP. Trimming cost V 1 base and J 5 bases, with 7 bases left between them.

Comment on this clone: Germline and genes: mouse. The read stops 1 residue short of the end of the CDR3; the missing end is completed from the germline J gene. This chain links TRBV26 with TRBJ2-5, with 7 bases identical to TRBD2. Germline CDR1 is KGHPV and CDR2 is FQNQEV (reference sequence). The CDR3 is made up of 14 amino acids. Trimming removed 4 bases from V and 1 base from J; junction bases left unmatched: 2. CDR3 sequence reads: CASSPLGHQDTQYF. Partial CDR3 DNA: TGTGCCAGCAGTCCACTGGGGCACCAAGACACCCAGTAC.

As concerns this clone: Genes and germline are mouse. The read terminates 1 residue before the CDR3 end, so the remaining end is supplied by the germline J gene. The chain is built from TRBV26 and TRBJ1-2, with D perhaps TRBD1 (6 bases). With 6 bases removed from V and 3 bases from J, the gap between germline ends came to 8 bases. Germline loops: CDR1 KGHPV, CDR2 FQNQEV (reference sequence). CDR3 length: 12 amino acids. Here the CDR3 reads CASSRQDSDYTF. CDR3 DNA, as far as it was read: TGTGCCAGCAGCCGACAGGACTCCGACTACACC. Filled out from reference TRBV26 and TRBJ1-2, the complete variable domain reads NSKVIQTPRYLVKGQGQKAKMRCIPEKGHPVVFWYQQNKNNEFKFLINFQNQEVLQQIDMTEKRFSAECPSNSPCSLEIQSSEAGDSALYLCASSRQDSDYTFGSGTRLLVI.

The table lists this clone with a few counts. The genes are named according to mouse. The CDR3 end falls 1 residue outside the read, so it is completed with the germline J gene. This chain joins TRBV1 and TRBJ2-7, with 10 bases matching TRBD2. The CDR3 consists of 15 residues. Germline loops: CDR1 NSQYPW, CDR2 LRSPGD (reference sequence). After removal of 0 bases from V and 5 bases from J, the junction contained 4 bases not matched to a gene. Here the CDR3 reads CTCSADPTGGNEQYF. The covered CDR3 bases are TGCACCTGCAGTGCAGATCCGACTGGGGGGAATGAACAGTAC.